This T cell receptor beta chain was observed in a study of cytomegalovirus exposure and HLA in healthy donors. The CDR3 loop spans 15 amino acids. With V trimmed by 4 bases and J by 5 bases, 8 bases remained unmatched. CDR1 and CDR2 (germline): SNHLY, FYNNEI. In the case of this clone: As yet, its antigen is unknown.

Amplification used 60 Vbeta primers and 13 Jbeta primers. Data came from immunoSEQ multiplex PCR; TCRdb stores just in-frame clones and leaves some out. The repertoire has roughly 160,000 clones, 60% to 85% of them found once; the top ten carry 2.5% to 4%. Study-level results: Presence/absence analysis assumed near-uniform sequencing depth across donors. Sequencing likely generated an artifact that appeared as a cluster of highly shared sequence variants.

Sequenced material: PBMCs. This sequence was found in a woman aged 50 to 65 in good health and CMV-seropositive. The J gene is TRBJ2-1, the V gene TRBV2, with 7 bases lining up with TRBD1. For the CDR3, the DNA is TGTGCCAGCAGTGCTAGGGGGCTTCCAAACAATGAGCAGTTCTTC. Protein product: CASSARGLPNNEQFF.